This T cell receptor (beta chain) was recorded in a study of lymphopenia after photon versus proton radiotherapy. Regarding the study as a whole: Oligoclonal CD8+ Temra expansion after nadir drove photon patients' diversity drop.

Here immunoSEQ multiplex PCR was the method, and the copy in TCRdb shows in-frame clones only, minus some. This repertoire shows 65,000 to 90,000 clones, about nine tenths found once; its top ten account for 2% to 2.5%. Regarding this clone: Its antigen is not identified.

The CDR3 sequence is 17 residues long. V shed 6 bases and J 6 bases; nucleotides not matched to a gene: 15. From germline, CDR1 is SGHTA and CDR2 FQGTGA. The receptor was derived from a woman between 40 and 55 years old with cholangiocarcinoma. Specimen: peripheral blood, collected from a patient treated with photon-based radiotherapy. The chain couples TRBV7-3 to TRBJ2-1; TRBD1 aligns across 9 bases. CDR3 protein: CASSLHPGTGIGNEQFF. For the CDR3, the DNA is TGTGCCAGCAGTTTACACCCCGGGACAGGGATAGGCAATGAGCAGTTCTTC.